What follows is one TCR beta chain and its context. This CDR3 is 14 amino acids long. Trimming removed 5 bases from V and 2 bases from J; junction bases left unmatched: 3. The germline gives CDR1 SGHKS, CDR2 YYEKEE (reference sequence). This specimen comes from a study of T cells in tumors after PD-1 blockade. The protocol was immunoSEQ multiplex PCR, while the TCRdb copy is restricted to in-frame clones and leaves out a portion. The sample carries thousands of clones, 65% to 70% recorded once. Here the sequenced sample was tumor tissue, taken before anti-PD-1 treatment. The clonotype was recovered from a human donor with basal cell carcinoma. The V call is TRBV5-5, the J call TRBJ1-1, with 10 bases lining up with TRBD1. The DNA of the CDR3 is TGTGCCAGCAGTCGGACAGGGGGTAACACTGAAGCTTTCTTT. Its translation: CASSRTGGNTEAFF.